Listed below are T cell receptor beta chains from one sample, sequenced in a study of shared clonotypes between healthy human individuals. Clones were sequenced by immunoSEQ multiplex PCR, and TCRdb holds only the in-frame ones, with some missing. The sample yields 2 million to 2.5 million clones, 95% seen once. The sequencing input was naive CD4+ T cells sorted from blood. These receptors were obtained from a man younger than 35 in good health. The CDR3 runs from the conserved cysteine through the conserved F or W. Each record gives: V gene, D gene, clone size, J gene, CDR3 protein, CDR3 DNA. D genes are given only for firm matches. Clone size is given for some rows only: seen once, a few or many times, or a class if the clone is expanded.

TRBV7-3	-	-	TRBJ2-5	CASSLSGTGTPGEETQYF	TGTGCCAGCAGCTTAAGTGGAACCGGGACCCCCGGGGAAGAGACCCAGTACTTC
TRBV29-1	-	-	TRBJ2-1	CSVEGERLYNEQFF	TGCAGCGTTGAAGGGGAAAGGCTCTACAATGAGCAGTTCTTC
TRBV19	-	-	TRBJ1-2	CASSIEANNYGYTF	TGTGCCAGTAGTATCGAAGCAAATAACTATGGCTACACCTTC
TRBV5-1	TRBD2	-	TRBJ2-7	CASSPRLAGVTLYEQYF	TGCGCCAGCAGCCCCCGACTAGCGGGAGTTACACTCTACGAGCAGTACTTC
TRBV2	-	-	TRBJ1-3	CASRAGNSGNTIYF	TGTGCCAGCAGGGCAGGGAACTCTGGAAACACCATATATTTT
TRBV5-4	TRBD2	-	TRBJ2-7	CASSSPGTSGGEQYF	TGTGCCAGCAGCTCTCCCGGGACTAGTGGGGGCGAGCAGTACTTC
TRBV7-2	-	-	TRBJ1-1	CASSLAQGTEAFF	TGTGCCAGCAGCTTAGCTCAGGGGACTGAAGCTTTCTTT
TRBV19	-	-	TRBJ2-7	CASSRTFSYEQYF	TGTGCCAGTAGCCGGACATTCTCCTACGAGCAGTACTTC
TRBV7-8	-	-	TRBJ2-7	CASSLAGQGQYF	TGTGCCAGCAGCTTAGCGGGGCAGGGACAGTACTTC
TRBV4-1	-	-	TRBJ2-2	CASSQVLITTNTGELFF	TGCGCCAGCAGCCAAGTTTTGATTACTACCAACACCGGGGAGCTGTTTTTT
TRBV7-6	-	-	TRBJ1-2	CASSLREGNYGYTF	TGTGCCAGCAGCCTAAGGGAGGGGAACTATGGCTACACCTTC
TRBV14	-	-	TRBJ2-7	CASSQEGDDEQYF	TGTGCCAGCAGCCAAGAGGGGGATGACGAGCAGTACTTC
TRBV5-5	-	-	TRBJ1-4	CASTFLGTTTNEKLFF	TGTGCCAGCACCTTCCTGGGCACTACAACTAATGAAAAACTGTTTTTT
TRBV28	-	once	TRBJ2-7	CASSFLPGSYEQYF	TGTGCCAGCAGTTTTCTTCCAGGGTCCTACGAGCAGTACTTC
TRBV7-9	-	-	TRBJ2-7	CASSLRWETVPEQYF	TGTGCCAGCAGCTTACGGTGGGAGACAGTACCCGAGCAGTACTTC
TRBV5-1	-	-	TRBJ1-1	CASSPRTGANTEAFF	TGCGCCAGCAGCCCAAGGACGGGAGCGAACACTGAAGCTTTCTTT
TRBV18	-	-	TRBJ2-1	CASSPYRGNEQFF	TGTGCCAGCTCACCTTATAGAGGAAATGAGCAGTTCTTC
TRBV10-2	-	-	TRBJ2-3	CASQQSGGLTNTDTQYF	TGCGCCAGTCAACAATCCGGAGGACTAACCAACACAGATACGCAGTATTTT